The clone carrying this T cell receptor (beta chain) was seen at least ten times. This sample was included in a study of neurological immune-mediated disorders. Via MiXCR, TCRdb re-called the 5' RACE reads, giving one row per CDR3 protein. The sample records tens of thousands of distinct CDR3 sequences, 10% being singletons. This CDR3 region has 14 residues. Trimming left V 4 bases short and J 7 bases short, with 13 bases between. CDR1 SNHLY and CDR2 FYNNEI come from the germline V gene. The healthy controls volunteered at a blood bank in Maryland, USA. The TCR was taken from a man aged 35 to 55 in good health. The chain carries TRBV2 and TRBJ2-2; D is possibly TRBD1 (5 bases). Sequencing used PBMCs. Here the CDR3 reads CASSGAITGGELFF. The DNA for the CDR3 is TGTGCCAGCAGTGGAGCGATTACAGGCGGGGAGCTGTTTTTT.